The entry below gives a single T cell receptor (beta chain) sequence along with its context. What it binds is unknown. This specimen comes from a study of cytomegalovirus exposure and HLA in healthy donors. Study in general: Within an early data release were around 87 million unique TCRs drawn from HLA-typed donors. Study outcomes and limitations: Later analysis placed DRB1 highest and HLA-C lowest in TCR association rates, which differed by HLA locus. A later analysis found common viral pathogens apparently linked to several of the most significant clusters.

CDR3 length: 15 amino acids. V was pared by 2 bases and J by 1 base, with 3 bases of the junction left unmatched. From germline, CDR1 is WNHNN and CDR2 SYGVQD (reference sequence). The primer mix had 60 Vbeta and 13 Jbeta primers. Sequencing used immunoSEQ multiplex PCR; TCRdb keeps in-frame clones, though not all of them. The sample includes roughly 220,000 clones. This sequence joins TRBV10-1 and TRBJ2-3, with TRBD2 matching 7 bases. The receptor comes from a girl aged 2-10 years in good health and CMV-seropositive. The sample taken for sequencing was PBMCs. The CDR3 region has the DNA TGCGCCAGCAGTGAGGGACGGGAGGGCACAGATACGCAGTATTTT. It codes for CASSEGREGTDTQYF.